This TCR beta chain was obtained from a study of OX40 agonist ivuxolimab in advanced cancers. As for the study in general: Eligibility admitted prior anti-PD-1, anti-PD-L1 or anti-CTLA-4 therapy; 35% to 40% had some. Of the patients, three showed partial responses, one with hepatocellular carcinoma and two with cutaneous melanoma. Notes on the study in general: People who partly responded at 0.1-3.0 mg/kg had some of the least clonal expansion seen. Normalized expansion of T-cell clones was also low for some nonresponders.

Concerning this clone itself: Its matching antigen is unknown.

This CDR3 contains 15 residues. V dropped 4 bases and J dropped 7 bases, with 19 bases sitting between them. Germline V gene sequence: CDR1 MNHNS, CDR2 SASEGT. TCRdb's copy holds only in-frame clones and misses some; the assay was immunoSEQ multiplex PCR. The table lists about 83,000 clones, 70% to 85% of them singletons. This sequence joins TRBV6-1 and TRBJ1-2; D unresolved. The sample consisted of CD4+ or CD8+ T cells sorted from blood, taken in a trial of the OX40 agonist ivuxolimab. The receptor was derived from an adult with an advanced solid tumor such as melanoma, head and neck, liver or kidney cancer. The CDR3 DNA sequence: TGTGCCAGCAGTGCAGTGGCGGGCAGGAGGTCTGGCTACACCTTC. Translated, it gives CASSAVAGRRSGYTF.